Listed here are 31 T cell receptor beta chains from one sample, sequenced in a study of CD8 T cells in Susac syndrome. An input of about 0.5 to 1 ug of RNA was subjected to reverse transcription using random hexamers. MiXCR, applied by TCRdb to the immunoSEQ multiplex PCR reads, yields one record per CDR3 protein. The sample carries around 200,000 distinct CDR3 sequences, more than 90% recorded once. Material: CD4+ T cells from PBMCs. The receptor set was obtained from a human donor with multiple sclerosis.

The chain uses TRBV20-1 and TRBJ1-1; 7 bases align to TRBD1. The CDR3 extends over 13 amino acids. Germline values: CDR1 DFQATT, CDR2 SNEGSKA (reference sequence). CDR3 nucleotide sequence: TGCAGCGTTACCAGGGGGGGAGTCACTGAAGCTTTCTTT. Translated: CSVTRGGVTEAFF.

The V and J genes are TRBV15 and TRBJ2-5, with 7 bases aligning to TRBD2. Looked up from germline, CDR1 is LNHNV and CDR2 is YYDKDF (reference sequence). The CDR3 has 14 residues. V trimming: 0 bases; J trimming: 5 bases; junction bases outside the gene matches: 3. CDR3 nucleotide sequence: TGTGCCACCAGCAGAGATCAACTAGCGGAGACCCAGTACTTC. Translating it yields CATSRDQLAETQYF.

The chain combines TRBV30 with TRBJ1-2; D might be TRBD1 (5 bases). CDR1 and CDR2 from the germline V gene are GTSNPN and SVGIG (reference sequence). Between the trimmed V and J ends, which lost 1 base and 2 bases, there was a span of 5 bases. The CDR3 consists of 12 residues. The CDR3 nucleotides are TGTGCCTGGAGTGGGGGGAACTATGGCTACACCTTC. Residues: CAWSGGNYGYTF.

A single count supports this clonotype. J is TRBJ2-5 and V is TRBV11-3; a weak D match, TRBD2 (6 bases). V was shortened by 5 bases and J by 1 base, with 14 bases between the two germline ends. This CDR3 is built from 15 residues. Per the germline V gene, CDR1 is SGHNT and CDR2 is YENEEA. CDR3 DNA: TGTGCCAGCAGCCCCTCCGGGGGACCCCAAGAGACCCAGTACTTC. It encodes CASSPSGGPQETQYF.

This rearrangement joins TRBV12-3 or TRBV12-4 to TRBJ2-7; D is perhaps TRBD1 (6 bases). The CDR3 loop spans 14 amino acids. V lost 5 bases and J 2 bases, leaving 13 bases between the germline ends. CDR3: CASSLTGTTYEQYF. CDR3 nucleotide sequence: TGTGCCAGCAGTCTAACAGGGACCACCTACGAGCAGTACTTC.

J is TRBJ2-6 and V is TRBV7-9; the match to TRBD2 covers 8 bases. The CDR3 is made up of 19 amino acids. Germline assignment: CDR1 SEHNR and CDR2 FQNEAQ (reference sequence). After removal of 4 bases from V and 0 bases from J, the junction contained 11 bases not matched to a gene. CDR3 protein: CASSSSQRGQISGANVLTF. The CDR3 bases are TGTGCCAGCAGCTCTAGCCAGCGGGGGCAAATCTCTGGGGCCAACGTCCTGACTTTC.

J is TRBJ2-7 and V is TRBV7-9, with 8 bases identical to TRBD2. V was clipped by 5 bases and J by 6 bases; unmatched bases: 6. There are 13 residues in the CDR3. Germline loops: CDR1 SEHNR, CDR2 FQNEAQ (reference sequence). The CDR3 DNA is TGTGCCAGCAGCGCCCGGGGGGGCGGCGAGCAGTACTTC. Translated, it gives CASSARGGGEQYF.

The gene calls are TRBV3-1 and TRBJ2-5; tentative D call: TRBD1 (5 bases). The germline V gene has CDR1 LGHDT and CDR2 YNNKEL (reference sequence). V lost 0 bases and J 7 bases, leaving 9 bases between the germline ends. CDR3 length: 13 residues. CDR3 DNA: TGTGCCAGCAGCCAAGATGGGGCGGTGACCCAGTACTTC. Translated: CASSQDGAVTQYF.

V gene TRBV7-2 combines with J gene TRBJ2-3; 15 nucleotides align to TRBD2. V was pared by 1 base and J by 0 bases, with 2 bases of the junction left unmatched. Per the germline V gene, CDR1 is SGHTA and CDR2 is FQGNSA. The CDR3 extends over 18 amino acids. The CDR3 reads CASSLGTSGGASTDTQYF. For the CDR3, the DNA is TGTGCCAGCAGCTTAGGGACTAGCGGGGGGGCTAGCACAGATACGCAGTATTTT. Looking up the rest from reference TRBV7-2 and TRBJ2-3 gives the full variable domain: GAGVSQSPSNKVTEKGKDVELRCDPISGHTALYWYRQSLGQGLEFLIYFQGNSAPDKSGLPSDRFSAERTGGSVSTLTIQRTQQEDSAVYLCASSLGTSGGASTDTQYFGPGTRLTVL.

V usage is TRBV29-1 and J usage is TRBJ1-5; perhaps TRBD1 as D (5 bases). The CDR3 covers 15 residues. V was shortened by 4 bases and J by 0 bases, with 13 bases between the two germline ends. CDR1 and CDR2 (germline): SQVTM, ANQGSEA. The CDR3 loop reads CSVALGTDSNQPQHF. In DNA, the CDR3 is TGCAGCGTTGCCCTTGGGACGGATAGCAATCAGCCCCAGCATTTT.

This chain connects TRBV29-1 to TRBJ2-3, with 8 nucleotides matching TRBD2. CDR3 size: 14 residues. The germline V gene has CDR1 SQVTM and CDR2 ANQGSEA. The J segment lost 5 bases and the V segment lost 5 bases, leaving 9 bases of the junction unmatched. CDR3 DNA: TGCAGCGTTTATTCGGGGGGGGCAGGAGATACGCAGTATTTT. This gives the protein CSVYSGGAGDTQYF.

The CDR3 is CASSLAVGGADEQFF. For the CDR3, the DNA is TGTGCCAGCAGCTTGGCCGTGGGGGGGGCAGATGAGCAGTTCTTC. The rearrangement links TRBV5-4 to TRBJ2-1, with D tentatively TRBD2 (7 bases). The V end lost 0 bases, the J end lost 8 bases, and 15 bases lay between the germline ends. The CDR3 extends over 15 amino acids. Germline V gene data show CDR1 as SGHNT and CDR2 as YYREEE (reference sequence).

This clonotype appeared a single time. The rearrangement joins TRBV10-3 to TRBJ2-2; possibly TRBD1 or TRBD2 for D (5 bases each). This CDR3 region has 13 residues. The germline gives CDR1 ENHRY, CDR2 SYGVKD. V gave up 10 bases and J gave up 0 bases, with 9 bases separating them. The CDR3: CATRGPNTGELFF. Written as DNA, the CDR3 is TGTGCCACCCGGGGACCGAACACCGGGGAGCTGTTTTTT.

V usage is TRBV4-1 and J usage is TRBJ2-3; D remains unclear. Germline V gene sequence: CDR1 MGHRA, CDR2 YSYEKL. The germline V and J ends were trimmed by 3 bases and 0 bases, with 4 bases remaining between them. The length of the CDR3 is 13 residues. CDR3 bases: TGCGCCAGCAGCCATGCTAGCACAGATACGCAGTATTTT. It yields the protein CASSHASTDTQYF.

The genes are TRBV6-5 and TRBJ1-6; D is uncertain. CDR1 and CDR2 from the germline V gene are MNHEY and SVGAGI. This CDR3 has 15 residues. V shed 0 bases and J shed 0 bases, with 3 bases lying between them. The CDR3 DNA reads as TGTGCCAGCAGTTACTCTCCCTCCTATAATTCACCCCTCCACTTT. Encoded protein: CASSYSPSYNSPLHF.

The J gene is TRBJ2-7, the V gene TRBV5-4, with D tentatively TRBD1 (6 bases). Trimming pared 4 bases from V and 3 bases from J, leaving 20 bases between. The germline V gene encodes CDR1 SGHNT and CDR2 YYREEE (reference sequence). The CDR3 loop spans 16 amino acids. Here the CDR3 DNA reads TGTGCCAGCAGCACGGACGTCGGGACAAGGAACTACGAGCAGTACTTC. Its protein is CASSTDVGTRNYEQYF.

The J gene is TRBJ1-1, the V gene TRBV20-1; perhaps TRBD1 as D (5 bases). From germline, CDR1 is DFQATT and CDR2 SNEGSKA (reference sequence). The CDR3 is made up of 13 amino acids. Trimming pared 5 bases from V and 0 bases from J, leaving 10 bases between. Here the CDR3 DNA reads TGCAGTGCTGACTCAGGGATGAACACTGAAGCTTTCTTT. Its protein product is CSADSGMNTEAFF.

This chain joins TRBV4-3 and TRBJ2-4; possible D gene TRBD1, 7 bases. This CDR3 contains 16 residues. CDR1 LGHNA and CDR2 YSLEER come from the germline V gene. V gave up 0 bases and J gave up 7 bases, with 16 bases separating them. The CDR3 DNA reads TGCGCCAGCAGCCAAGACGGAGGGGGCGCCGGGAACATTCAGTACTTC. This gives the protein CASSQDGGGAGNIQYF.

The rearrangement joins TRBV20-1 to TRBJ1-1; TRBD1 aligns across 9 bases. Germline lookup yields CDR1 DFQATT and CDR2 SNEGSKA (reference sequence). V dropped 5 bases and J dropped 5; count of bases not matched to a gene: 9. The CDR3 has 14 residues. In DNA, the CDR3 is TGCAGTGCTCAGCGGACAGGGGTGGGAACTGAAGCTTTCTTT. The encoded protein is CSAQRTGVGTEAFF.

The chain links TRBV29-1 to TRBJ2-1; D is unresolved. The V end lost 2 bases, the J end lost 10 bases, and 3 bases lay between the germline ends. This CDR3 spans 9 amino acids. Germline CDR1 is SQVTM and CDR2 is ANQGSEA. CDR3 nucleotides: TGCAGCGTTGAACAGGAGCAGTTCTTC. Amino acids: CSVEQEQFF.

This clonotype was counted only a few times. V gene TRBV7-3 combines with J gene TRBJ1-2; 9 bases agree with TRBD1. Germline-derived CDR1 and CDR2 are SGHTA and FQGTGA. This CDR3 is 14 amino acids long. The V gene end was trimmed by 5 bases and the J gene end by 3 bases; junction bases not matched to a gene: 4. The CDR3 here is CASSPGQGYYGYTF. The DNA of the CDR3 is TGTGCCAGCAGCCCTGGACAGGGGTACTATGGCTACACCTTC.

The DNA of the CDR3 is TGTGCCAGCAGCTTAATGAATGAGCAGTTCTTC. It is translated as CASSLMNEQFF. The chain carries TRBV7-2 and TRBJ2-1; D gene ambiguous. Germline CDR1 is SGHTA and CDR2 is FQGNSA. V was cut by 2 bases and J by 7 bases, with 3 bases left in between. The CDR3 has 11 amino acids.

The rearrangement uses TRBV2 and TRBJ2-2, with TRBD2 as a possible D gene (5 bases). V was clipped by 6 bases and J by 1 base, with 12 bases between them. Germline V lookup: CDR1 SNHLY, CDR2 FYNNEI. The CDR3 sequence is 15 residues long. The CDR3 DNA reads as TGTGCCAGCAGCACTAGTACGGGGAACACCGGGGAGCTGTTTTTT. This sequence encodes CASSTSTGNTGELFF.

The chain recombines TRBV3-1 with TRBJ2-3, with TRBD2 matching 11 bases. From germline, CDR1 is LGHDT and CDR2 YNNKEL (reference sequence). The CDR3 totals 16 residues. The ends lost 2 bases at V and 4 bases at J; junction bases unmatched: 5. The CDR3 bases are TGTGCCAGCAGCCAACTACTAGCGGGGGCATCAGATACGCAGTATTTT. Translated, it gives CASSQLLAGASDTQYF.

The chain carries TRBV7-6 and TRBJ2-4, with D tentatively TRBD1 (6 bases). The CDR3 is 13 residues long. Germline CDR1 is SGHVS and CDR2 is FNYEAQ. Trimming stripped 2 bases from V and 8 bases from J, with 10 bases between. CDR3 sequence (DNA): TGTGCCAGCAGCTTAAGGCCAGGGGACATTCAGTACTTC. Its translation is CASSLRPGDIQYF.

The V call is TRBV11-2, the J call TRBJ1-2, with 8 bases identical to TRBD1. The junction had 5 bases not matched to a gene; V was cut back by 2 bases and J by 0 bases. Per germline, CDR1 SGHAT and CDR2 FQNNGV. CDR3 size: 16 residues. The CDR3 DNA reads TGTGCCAGCAGCTTAAGGTTGGGACAGGCTAACTATGGCTACACCTTC. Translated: CASSLRLGQANYGYTF.

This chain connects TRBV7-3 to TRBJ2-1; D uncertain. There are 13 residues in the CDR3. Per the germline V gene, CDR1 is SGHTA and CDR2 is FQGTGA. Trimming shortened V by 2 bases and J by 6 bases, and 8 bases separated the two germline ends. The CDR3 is CASSLSSRNEQFF. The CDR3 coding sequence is TGTGCCAGCAGCTTATCCTCACGCAATGAGCAGTTCTTC. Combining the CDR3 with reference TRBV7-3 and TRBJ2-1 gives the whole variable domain GAGVSQTPSNKVTEKGKYVELRCDPISGHTALYWYRQSLGQGPEFLIYFQGTGAADDSGLPNDRFFAVRPEGSVSTLKIQRTERGDSAVYLCASSLSSRNEQFFGPGTRLTVL.

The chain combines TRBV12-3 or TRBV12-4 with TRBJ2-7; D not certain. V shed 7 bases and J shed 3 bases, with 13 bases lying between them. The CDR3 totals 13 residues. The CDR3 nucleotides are TGTGCCAGCACCACCCGGCCCTACTACGAGCAGTACTTC. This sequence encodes CASTTRPYYEQYF.

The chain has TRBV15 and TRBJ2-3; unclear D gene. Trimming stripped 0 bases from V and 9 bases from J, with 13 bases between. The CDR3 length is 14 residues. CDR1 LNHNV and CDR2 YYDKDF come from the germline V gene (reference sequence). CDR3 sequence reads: CATSRDYDFQTQYF. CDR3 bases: TGTGCCACCAGCAGAGATTACGACTTCCAAACGCAGTATTTT.

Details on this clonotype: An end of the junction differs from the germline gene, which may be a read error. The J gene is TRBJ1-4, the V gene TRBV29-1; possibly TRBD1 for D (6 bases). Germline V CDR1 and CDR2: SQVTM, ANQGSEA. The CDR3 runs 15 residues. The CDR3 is CSVQKTGTTNEKLFF. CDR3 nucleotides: TGCAGCGTACAAAAAACCGGGACAACGAATGAAAAACTGTTTTTT.

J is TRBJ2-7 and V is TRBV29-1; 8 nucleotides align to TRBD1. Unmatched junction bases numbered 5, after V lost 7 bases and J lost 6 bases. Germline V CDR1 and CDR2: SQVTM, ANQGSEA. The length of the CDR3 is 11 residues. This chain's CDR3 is CSAGTGGEQYF. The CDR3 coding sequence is TGCAGCGCAGGGACAGGAGGCGAGCAGTACTTC.